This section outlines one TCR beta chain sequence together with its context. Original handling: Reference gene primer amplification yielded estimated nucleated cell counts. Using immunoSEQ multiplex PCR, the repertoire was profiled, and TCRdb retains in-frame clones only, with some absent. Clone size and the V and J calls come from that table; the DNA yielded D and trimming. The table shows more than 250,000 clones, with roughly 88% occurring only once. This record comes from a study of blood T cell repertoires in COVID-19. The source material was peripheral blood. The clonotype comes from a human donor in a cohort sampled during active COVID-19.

CDR3 loop: CASSQESRQGNGYTF. The CDR3 DNA reads as TGTGCCAGCAGCCAAGAGAGCCGTCAGGGGAATGGCTACACCTTC. This chain links TRBV3-1 (or the pseudogene TRBV3-2) with TRBJ1-2; possibly TRBD1 for D (6 bases). The CDR3 totals 15 residues. Looked up from germline, CDR1 is LGHDT and CDR2 is YNNKEL (reference sequence). Trimming removed 0 bases at V and 6 bases at J, with 14 bases between.